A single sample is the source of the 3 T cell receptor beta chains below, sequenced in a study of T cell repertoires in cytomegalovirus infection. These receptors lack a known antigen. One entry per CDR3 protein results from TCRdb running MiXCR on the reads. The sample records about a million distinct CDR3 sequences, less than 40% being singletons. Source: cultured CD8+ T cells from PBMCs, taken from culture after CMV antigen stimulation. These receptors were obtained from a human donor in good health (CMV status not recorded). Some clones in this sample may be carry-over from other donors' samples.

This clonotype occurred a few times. This chain's CDR3 is CASSYLVGREENEQFF. The CDR3 DNA is TGTGCCAGCAGTTACTTAGTGGGGCGGGAGGAGAATGAGCAGTTCTTC. V and J are TRBV6-6 and TRBJ2-1, with 8 bases aligning to TRBD2. The germline V gene has CDR1 MNHNY and CDR2 SVGAGI (reference sequence). The CDR3 is 16 residues long. The V gene end was trimmed by 1 base and the J gene end by 7 bases; junction bases not matched to a gene: 9.

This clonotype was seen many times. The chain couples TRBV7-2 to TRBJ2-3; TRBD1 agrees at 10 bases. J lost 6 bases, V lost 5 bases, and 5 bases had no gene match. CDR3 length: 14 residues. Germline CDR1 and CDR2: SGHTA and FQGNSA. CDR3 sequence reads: CASSQGTGADTQYF. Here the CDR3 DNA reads TGTGCCAGCAGCCAGGGGACAGGGGCCGATACGCAGTATTTT. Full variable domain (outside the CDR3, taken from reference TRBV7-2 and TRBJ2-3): GAGVSQSPSNKVTEKGKDVELRCDPISGHTALYWYRQSLGQGLEFLIYFQGNSAPDKSGLPSDRFSAERTGGSVSTLTIQRTQQEDSAVYLCASSQGTGADTQYFGPGTRLTVL.

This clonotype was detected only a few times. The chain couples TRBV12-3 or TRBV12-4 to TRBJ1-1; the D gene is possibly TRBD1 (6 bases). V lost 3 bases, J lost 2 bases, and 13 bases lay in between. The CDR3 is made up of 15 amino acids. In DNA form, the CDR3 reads TGTGCCAGCAGTTTTCCGGGACACCTTAACACTGAAGCTTTCTTT. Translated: CASSFPGHLNTEAFF.